These 9 T cell receptor beta chains came from one sample sequenced in a study of CD8+ T cells in alopecia areata. Extraction and reverse transcription of RNA yielded cDNA as the sequencing template. Method: immunoSEQ multiplex PCR; TCRdb's copy keeps in-frame clones and lacks some. In the table there are over 100,000 clones, about 50% of which are singletons. As for treatment: oral pan-JAK inhibitor, 5-10 mg twice daily. Sequenced material: CD4+ T cells sorted from blood, taken at week 4, from a patient treated with tofacitinib. The receptors were gathered from a human donor with alopecia areata.

This clone was seen a few times. The chain links TRBV6-5 to TRBJ1-5; TRBD1 matches at 7 bases. The germline CDR1 and CDR2 sequences are MNHEY and SVGAGI. CDR3 size: 15 residues. The junction had 5 bases not matched to a gene; V was cut back by 5 bases and J by 1 base. In DNA, the CDR3 is TGTGCCAGCAGTCCACAGGGGAGGAGCAATCAGCCCCAGCATTTT. This gives the protein CASSPQGRSNQPQHF.

The chain has TRBV29-1 and TRBJ2-7; maybe TRBD1 (7 bases). Trimming left V 8 bases short and J 4 bases short, with 15 bases between. CDR3 size: 12 residues. CDR1 and CDR2 (germline): SQVTM, ANQGSEA. CDR3 amino acids: CSFAGQRYEQYF. CDR3 nucleotides: TGCAGCTTTGCGGGACAGAGGTACGAGCAGTACTTC.

This clone has only a few counts. This chain connects TRBV5-1 to TRBJ2-7, with D perhaps matching TRBD1 or TRBD2 (5 bases each). The CDR3 sequence is 14 residues long. V was trimmed by 0 bases and J by 6 bases, leaving 13 bases between them. Germline CDR1 reads SGHRS; CDR2 reads YFSETQ. In DNA, the CDR3 is TGCGCCAGCAGCTTGGCACTAGTAGGGACCGAGCAGTACTTC. Its protein is CASSLALVGTEQYF.

The chain joins TRBV11-2 to TRBJ2-1; TRBD2 agrees at 8 bases. V dropped 4 bases and J dropped 2; count of bases not matched to a gene: 13. This CDR3 region has 18 residues. Germline V gives CDR1 SGHAT, CDR2 FQNNGV. The CDR3 DNA reads TGTGCCAGCAGCTCCCGGCTAGAGCGGGAGTGGCCCTACAATGAGCAGTTCTTC. Translated, it gives CASSSRLEREWPYNEQFF.

This clone came up once. The V call is TRBV9, the J call TRBJ1-4, with a tentative D call TRBD1 (6 bases). CDR1 SGDLS and CDR2 YYNGEE come from the germline V gene. Trimming stripped 3 bases from V and 5 bases from J, with 23 bases between. The CDR3 extends over 18 amino acids. CDR3 amino acids: CASSDGQRATFKNEKLFF. CDR3 sequence (DNA): TGTGCCAGCAGCGATGGACAGAGGGCGACCTTTAAGAATGAAAAACTGTTTTTT. The entire variable domain, with the rest obtained from reference TRBV9 and TRBJ1-4, is as follows: DSGVTQTPKHLITATGQRVTLRCSPRSGDLSVYWYQQSLDQGLQFLIQYYNGEERAKGNILERFSAQQFPDLHSELNLSSLELGDSALYFCASSDGQRATFKNEKLFFGSGTQLSVL.

A few counts support this clone. The chain is built from TRBV7-2 and TRBJ1-1; 8 positions agree with TRBD1. The CDR3 contains 14 residues. V was clipped by 3 bases and J by 0 bases; unmatched bases: 0. Germline V gene sequence: CDR1 SGHTA, CDR2 FQGNSA. CDR3 loop: CASSLTGVNTEAFF. The CDR3 nucleotides read TGTGCCAGCAGCTTGACAGGGGTGAACACTGAAGCTTTCTTT.

This clone was observed a few times. The chain employs TRBV18 and TRBJ2-1; 7 positions match TRBD2. The germline V gene encodes CDR1 KGHSH and CDR2 LQKENI. V lost 3 bases, J lost 1 base, and 6 bases stayed unmatched. The CDR3 spans 16 residues. The CDR3 region is CASSPYPGGSYNEQFF. In nucleotides, the CDR3 is TGTGCCAGCTCACCTTATCCGGGGGGATCCTACAATGAGCAGTTCTTC.

The chain has TRBV29-1 and TRBJ2-1; the D is unclear. Trimming took 7 bases from V and 7 from J, leaving 20 bases between them. This CDR3 is 14 amino acids long. Germline V CDR1 and CDR2: SQVTM, ANQGSEA. CDR3 loop: CSARFPVGTNEQFF. CDR3 bases: TGCAGCGCCCGCTTCCCTGTGGGTACGAATGAGCAGTTCTTC.

The chain is built from TRBV4-1 and TRBJ2-4; TRBD2 agrees at 12 bases. Per the germline V gene, CDR1 is MGHRA and CDR2 is YSYEKL. The CDR3 sequence is 19 residues long. Trimming took 0 bases from V and 1 from J; bases not matched to a gene: 7. DNA of the CDR3: TGCGCCAGCAGCCAAGACGCGACTAGCGGGAGTGTGGCCAAAAACATTCAGTACTTC. This encodes CASSQDATSGSVAKNIQYF.